The 32 T cell receptor beta chains in this list originate from one sample, sequenced in a study of OX40 agonist ivuxolimab in advanced cancers. Only in-frame clones appear in the TCRdb table, and some are missing; sequencing was by immunoSEQ multiplex PCR. The sample lists nearly 50,000 clones, around 84% occurring once. Sequenced here: CD4+ or CD8+ T cells sorted from blood, sampled in a trial of the OX40 agonist ivuxolimab. These receptors came from an adult with an advanced solid tumor such as melanoma, head and neck, liver or kidney cancer.

This sequence joins TRBV29-1 and TRBJ1-1; unclear D gene. Trimming left V 6 bases short and J 4 bases short, with 15 bases between. This CDR3 spans 13 amino acids. Germline CDR1 SQVTM, CDR2 ANQGSEA. The CDR3 loop reads CSVGSDSGTEAFF. The CDR3 DNA reads as TGCAGCGTCGGGTCCGACTCGGGCACTGAAGCTTTCTTT.

The chain carries TRBV7-9 and TRBJ1-6; no clear D. The V and J ends lost 2 bases and 7 bases respectively, with 18 bases between them. Germline V CDR1 and CDR2: SEHNR, FQNEAQ (reference sequence). The CDR3 is made up of 17 amino acids. DNA for the CDR3: TGTGCCAGCAGCTTAACCCCCCGAGTGGGTGGGAATTCACCCCTCCACTTT. It yields the protein CASSLTPRVGGNSPLHF.

The chain carries TRBV29-1 and TRBJ2-7; the D gene is possibly TRBD1 (6 bases). There are 12 residues in the CDR3. Per germline, CDR1 SQVTM and CDR2 ANQGSEA. Trimming left V 6 bases short and J 0 bases short, with 9 bases between. The CDR3, as DNA: TGCAGCGTAGGACAGAACTCCTACGAGCAGTACTTC. It yields the protein CSVGQNSYEQYF.

The chain carries TRBV5-1 and TRBJ2-5; no clear D gene. Germline V gene sequence: CDR1 SGHRS, CDR2 YFSETQ. V was shortened by 0 bases and J by 5 bases, with 11 bases between the two germline ends. The CDR3 runs 14 residues. The CDR3 bases are TGCGCCAGCAGCTTGGAGCTGGGCTGGGAGACCCAGTACTTC. Translation: CASSLELGWETQYF. The full variable domain, rest sourced from reference TRBV5-1 and TRBJ2-5, is KAGVTQTPRYLIKTRGQQVTLSCSPISGHRSVSWYQQTPGQGLQFLFEYFSETQRNKGNFPGRFSGRQFSNSRSEMNVSTLELGDSALYLCASSLELGWETQYFGPGTRLLVL.

The rearrangement joins TRBV6-5 to TRBJ2-2, with 10 bases aligning to TRBD2. Losses at the gene ends were 4 bases for V and 6 bases for J; bases not matched to a gene: 8. Germline V gene lookup returns CDR1 MNHEY and CDR2 SVGAGI. The CDR3 consists of 16 residues. CDR3 nucleotide sequence: TGTGCCAGCAGTTGGGGGCTAGCGGGGGAAGCCGGGGAGCTGTTTTTT. Its translation is CASSWGLAGEAGELFF.

This chain connects TRBV12-5 to TRBJ2-7; D gene uncertain. V lost 7 bases and J lost 1, with 17 bases in between. Germline CDR1 LGHNT, CDR2 FRNRAP. The CDR3 is 15 residues long. The CDR3 loop reads CASALSPQLSYEQYF. CDR3 DNA sequence: TGTGCTAGTGCCCTTTCCCCACAGCTTTCCTACGAGCAGTACTTC.

This chain links TRBV19 with TRBJ1-6; 7 bases line up with TRBD1. The CDR3 is 17 amino acids. V was pared by 5 bases and J by 7 bases, with 14 bases of the junction left unmatched. Per germline, CDR1 LNHDA and CDR2 SQIVND (reference sequence). This CDR3 reads CASSSWSSGQLNSPLHF. In DNA form, the CDR3 reads TGTGCCAGTAGTTCCTGGTCTTCGGGACAGCTAAATTCACCCCTCCACTTT.

The V and J genes are TRBV5-4 and TRBJ2-3, with 8 bases lining up with TRBD2. The length of the CDR3 is 14 residues. Germline CDR1 is SGHNT and CDR2 is YYREEE (reference sequence). V lost 5 bases, J lost 2 bases, and 4 bases stayed unmatched. The CDR3 nucleotides read TGTGCCAGCAGACGGGGGGGGGTCACAGATACGCAGTATTTT. Translating gives CASRRGGVTDTQYF.

J is TRBJ1-6 and V is TRBV25-1, with D perhaps TRBD1 (6 bases). This CDR3 spans 15 amino acids. V shed 6 bases and J shed 7 bases, with 16 bases lying between them. Per germline, CDR1 MGHDK and CDR2 SYGVNS. The CDR3 nucleotides are TGTGCCAGCAGCGTACAGGGAGAATTGAATTCACCCCTCCACTTT. This gives the protein CASSVQGELNSPLHF.

The chain employs TRBV29-1 and TRBJ1-1; 8 bases are a match to TRBD1. The CDR3 is made up of 13 amino acids. Per germline, CDR1 SQVTM and CDR2 ANQGSEA. V shed 6 bases, J shed 3 bases, and the junction held 6 bases outside the gene matches. The CDR3: CSVPDRGYTEAFF. DNA of the CDR3: TGCAGCGTGCCCGACAGGGGCTACACTGAAGCTTTCTTT.

The chain is built from TRBV11-2 and TRBJ2-7; the D gene is possibly TRBD2 (6 bases). Trimming took 4 bases from V and 2 from J, leaving 18 bases between them. Germline V gene data show CDR1 as SGHAT and CDR2 as FQNNGV. CDR3 length: 16 amino acids. CDR3 sequence: CASSSRGWTYAYEQYF. CDR3 DNA: TGTGCCAGCAGCTCCCGGGGGTGGACGTACGCCTACGAGCAGTACTTC.

The chain uses TRBV19 and TRBJ2-1; TRBD1 aligns across 10 bases. CDR3 length: 15 residues. Germline CDR1 and CDR2: LNHDA and SQIVND (reference sequence). With 5 bases clipped from V and 7 bases from J, the junction kept 8 bases outside the gene matches. This chain's CDR3 is CASSLGTGVGNEQFF. For the CDR3, the DNA is TGTGCCAGTAGTCTAGGGACAGGGGTGGGTAATGAGCAGTTCTTC.

V gene TRBV5-5 combines with J gene TRBJ1-3; D is unclear. The CDR3 is 15 amino acids. The germline gives CDR1 SGHKS, CDR2 YYEKEE (reference sequence). The germline V and J ends were trimmed by 0 bases and 1 base, with 8 bases remaining between them. The DNA of the CDR3 is TGTGCCAGCAGCTTGGCCGTGGTATCTGGAAACACCATATATTTT. Its translation: CASSLAVVSGNTIYF.

This clone came up once. The chain employs TRBV7-6 and TRBJ2-5; TRBD1 agrees at 9 bases. The CDR3 contains 14 residues. J lost 5 bases, V lost 5 bases, and 6 bases had no gene match. Germline values: CDR1 SGHVS, CDR2 FNYEAQ. This CDR3 is CASSPTGGGETQYF. The CDR3 nucleotides are TGTGCCAGCAGCCCGACAGGGGGTGGGGAGACCCAGTACTTC.

The chain uses TRBV4-1 and TRBJ2-1, with D perhaps matching TRBD2 (6 bases). The CDR3 consists of 18 residues. Trimming took 1 base from V and 4 from J, leaving 20 bases between them. Germline V gene sequence: CDR1 MGHRA, CDR2 YSYEKL. The CDR3 DNA is TGCGCCAGCAGCCAAGGAGTGGAGGGAACTAGCTTATACAATGAGCAGTTCTTC. It translates to CASSQGVEGTSLYNEQFF.

The genes are TRBV9 and TRBJ2-7; TRBD1 or TRBD2 may be the D gene (5 bases each). Trimming took off 4 bases at V and 3 bases at J, with 17 bases between the two ends. Germline CDR1 reads SGDLS; CDR2 reads YYNGEE. The CDR3 length is 15 residues. The CDR3 DNA is TGTGCCAGCAGCTCAGACGGGGCCAGGGACTACGAGCAGTACTTC. This sequence encodes CASSSDGARDYEQYF.

V gene TRBV18 combines with J gene TRBJ2-4; tentatively, D is TRBD1 or TRBD2 (5 bases each). Trimming pared 5 bases from V and 3 bases from J, leaving 11 bases between. CDR3 length: 14 residues. The germline V gene has CDR1 KGHSH and CDR2 LQKENI. The CDR3 region has the DNA TGTGCCAGCTCATCCCGAGGGGACAAAAACATTCAGTACTTC. This encodes CASSSRGDKNIQYF.

The gene calls are TRBV2 and TRBJ1-1; D gene uncertain. The CDR3 is made up of 13 amino acids. CDR1 SNHLY and CDR2 FYNNEI come from the germline V gene. Trimming took 2 bases from V and 6 from J, leaving 10 bases between them. CDR3 in amino acids: CASSESVSPEAFF. CDR3 nucleotides: TGTGCCAGCAGTGAATCGGTTAGTCCTGAAGCTTTCTTT.

This clone was detected only once. The CDR3 DNA is TGTGCCAGCTCACCCGGGACAGTGCTATTCTCCTATGGCTACACCTTC. Its protein is CASSPGTVLFSYGYTF. The rearrangement links TRBV18 to TRBJ1-2; TRBD1 matches at 7 bases. Unmatched junction bases numbered 11, after V lost 3 bases and J lost 4 bases. The germline V gene has CDR1 KGHSH and CDR2 LQKENI. There are 16 residues in the CDR3.

This chain connects TRBV5-1 to TRBJ1-3; a possible D gene is TRBD1 (5 bases). CDR1 SGHRS and CDR2 YFSETQ come from the germline V gene. The V end lost 7 bases, the J end lost 0 bases, and 14 bases lay between the germline ends. The CDR3 loop spans 15 amino acids. The CDR3 sequence: CASRRSGTSGNTIYF. DNA for the CDR3: TGCGCCAGCCGGCGATCCGGGACCTCTGGAAACACCATATATTTT.

This sequence joins TRBV5-1 and TRBJ1-1; D remains unclear. The CDR3 has 13 residues. Germline V lookup: CDR1 SGHRS, CDR2 YFSETQ. V lost 0 bases to trimming and J lost 1 base, with 4 bases between them. CDR3 region: CASSLEGNTEAFF. The DNA for the CDR3 is TGCGCCAGCAGCTTGGAGGGGAACACTGAAGCTTTCTTT.

The V call is TRBV5-6, the J call TRBJ2-7; tentatively, D is TRBD2 (6 bases). The length of the CDR3 is 15 residues. CDR1 and CDR2 (germline): SGHDT, YYEEEE. Trimming stripped 2 bases from V and 2 bases from J, with 14 bases between. The CDR3 sequence: CASSLVGSGTYEQYF. The CDR3, as DNA: TGTGCCAGCAGCTTAGTCGGTAGCGGTACCTACGAGCAGTACTTC.

The chain recombines TRBV14 with TRBJ1-4, with 8 nucleotides matching TRBD1. CDR1 is SGHDN and CDR2 is FVKESK in the germline V gene. CDR3 length equals 15 residues. With V trimmed by 0 bases and J by 6 bases, 3 bases remained unmatched. CDR3 amino acids: CASSQDPGGYEKLFF. The CDR3 nucleotides read TGTGCCAGCAGCCAAGATCCAGGGGGCTATGAAAAACTGTTTTTT.

J is TRBJ1-2 and V is TRBV5-1, with TRBD1 identical over 8 bases. The trim removed 7 bases at V and 2 bases at J, leaving 1 base unmatched. The CDR3 totals 12 residues. Germline V gene lookup returns CDR1 SGHRS and CDR2 YFSETQ. The CDR3 region is CASGQGNYGYTF. CDR3 sequence (DNA): TGCGCCAGCGGACAGGGAAACTATGGCTACACCTTC.

The genes are TRBV10-3 and TRBJ1-6, with D tentatively TRBD1 (6 bases). The V end lost 2 bases, the J end lost 14 bases, and 19 bases lay between the germline ends. Germline V lookup: CDR1 ENHRY, CDR2 SYGVKD. CDR3 length: 15 amino acids. The CDR3 nucleotides are TGTGCCATCAGTGAGGGGGGCCCGACGACCTTGGCCCTCCACTTT. Its translation: CAISEGGPTTLALHF.

This clone was counted a single time. This chain uses TRBV5-1 with TRBJ2-7, with 12 bases identical to TRBD2. The ends lost 4 bases at V and 0 bases at J; junction bases unmatched: 8. Germline V gene data show CDR1 as SGHRS and CDR2 as YFSETQ. The CDR3 is 17 amino acids. This CDR3 is CASSRSSGGAYSYEQYF. CDR3 DNA: TGCGCCAGCAGCCGTTCTAGCGGGGGGGCTTACTCCTACGAGCAGTACTTC. The variable domain in full, with the rest retrieved from reference TRBV5-1 and TRBJ2-7, is KAGVTQTPRYLIKTRGQQVTLSCSPISGHRSVSWYQQTPGQGLQFLFEYFSETQRNKGNFPGRFSGRQFSNSRSEMNVSTLELGDSALYLCASSRSSGGAYSYEQYFGPGTRLTVT.

This chain links TRBV5-1 with TRBJ1-2, with 7 bases lining up with TRBD1. The CDR3 runs 14 residues. Trimming removed 0 bases from V and 4 bases from J; junction bases left unmatched: 3. Germline V gene lookup returns CDR1 SGHRS and CDR2 YFSETQ. The CDR3 bases are TGCGCCAGCAGCTTGGGACAGGGAGTCTATGGCTACACCTTC. It yields the protein CASSLGQGVYGYTF.

On this clone itself: Different DNA sequences within this sample yield the same CDR3. The gene calls are TRBV10-1 and TRBJ2-7; 10 bases are a match to TRBD1. In germline, CDR1 is WNHNN, CDR2 SYGVQD (reference sequence). V lost 3 bases to trimming and J lost 7 bases; unmatched junction nucleotides: 9. This CDR3 comprises 15 residues. The CDR3, as DNA: TGCGCCAGCAGTGACACTGGGACAGGGGCGGGTGAGCAGTACTTC. Translating gives CASSDTGTGAGEQYF.

This sequence joins TRBV10-3 and TRBJ2-2; D gene uncertain. Germline values: CDR1 ENHRY, CDR2 SYGVKD. The CDR3 runs to 15 residues. Trimming left V 2 bases short and J 1 base short, with 8 bases between. CDR3 coding DNA: TGTGCCATCAGTGAGCGGGCAGGGAACACCGGGGAGCTGTTTTTT. It codes for CAISERAGNTGELFF.

The chain couples TRBV10-1 to TRBJ1-4, with 7 bases fitting TRBD1. The CDR3 is 17 residues long. With 6 bases clipped from V and 8 bases from J, the junction kept 18 bases outside the gene matches. From germline, CDR1 is WNHNN and CDR2 SYGVQD (reference sequence). CDR3 in amino acids: CASRHTGEPFREEKLFF. CDR3 bases: TGCGCCAGCAGACATACAGGGGAACCGTTTAGGGAGGAAAAACTGTTTTTT.

The table lists this clone with a count of one. The chain couples TRBV6-1 to TRBJ2-7; the D is unclear. Germline values: CDR1 MNHNS, CDR2 SASEGT. The CDR3 length is 12 residues. Trimming cost V 5 bases and J 4 bases, with 9 bases left between them. As DNA, the CDR3 is TGTGCCAGCAGTCCTAGTCCTTACGAGCAGTACTTC. It yields the protein CASSPSPYEQYF.

V and J are TRBV27 and TRBJ2-5, with unresolved D. V gave up 1 base and J gave up 4 bases, with 10 bases separating them. This CDR3 has 14 residues. In germline, CDR1 is MNHEY, CDR2 SMNVEV (reference sequence). The CDR3 region has the DNA TGTGCCAGCAGTTTATTTAGGGAAGGAGAGACCCAGTACTTC. Amino acid sequence: CASSLFREGETQYF.